This TCR beta chain was sequenced during a study of T cell repertoires in cytomegalovirus infection. Study-level points and caveats: Cumulative frequency of public TCR beta families picked out carriers of CMV plus the relevant HLA.

TCRdb independently ran MiXCR on the reads; one entry per CDR3 protein. The data contain 200,000 to 300,000 distinct CDR3 sequences, roughly 9.1% of them seen just once; the ten biggest clones take up approximately 15%. Germline V CDR1 and CDR2: DFQATT, SNEGSKA (reference sequence). V lost 0 bases to trimming and J lost 4 bases, with 15 bases between them. CDR3 size: 15 residues. There are a few counts of this clonotype. Its antigen is unidentified. The V call is TRBV20-1, the J call TRBJ2-5; TRBD2 is a possible D gene (5 bases). Sequenced: PBMCs. The sequence came from a human donor in good health (CMV status not recorded). Some clones in this sample may be carry-over from other donors' samples. The CDR3 DNA is TGCAGTGCTAGAGACTATGTGGGAGCCGGAGAGACCCAGTACTTC. Amino acids: CSARDYVGAGETQYF.